The 21 T cell receptor beta chains below all came from one sample that was sequenced in a study of STAT5B mutations in CD4+ large granular lymphocyte leukemia. Clones were sequenced by immunoSEQ multiplex PCR, and TCRdb holds only the in-frame ones, with some missing. Found here are about 30,000 clones, 76% of them singletons; the top ten hold around 2.1%. The sample taken for sequencing was CD4+ T cells from blood buffy coats. These receptors were collected from a human donor in good health.

This clone showed up just once. This chain connects TRBV2 to TRBJ2-1; D is possibly TRBD2 (6 bases). V lost 10 bases and J lost 5, with 15 bases in between. The CDR3 is made up of 13 amino acids. CDR1 and CDR2 (germline): SNHLY, FYNNEI. The CDR3 DNA sequence: TGTGCCATAGGGACGGGACTTAACAATGAGCAGTTCTTC. Amino acids: CAIGTGLNNEQFF.

The chain carries TRBV5-4 and TRBJ2-5, with D perhaps matching TRBD1 (5 bases). V lost 3 bases and J lost 3, with 9 bases in between. CDR3 length: 13 residues. Per the germline V gene, CDR1 is SGHNT and CDR2 is YYREEE (reference sequence). The CDR3 region has the DNA TGTGCCAGCAGCTCTGGGGCCAAAGAGACCCAGTACTTC. Protein: CASSSGAKETQYF.

This clone was observed a single time. The rearrangement links TRBV7-2 to TRBJ2-7; 8 nucleotides match TRBD1. The CDR3 has 16 amino acids. CDR1 and CDR2 from the germline V gene are SGHTA and FQGNSA. The J segment lost 3 bases and the V segment lost 2 bases, leaving 9 bases of the junction unmatched. CDR3 sequence (DNA): TGTGCCAGCAGCTTATACCGGGGACAGGATGGCTACGAGCAGTACTTC. Amino acids: CASSLYRGQDGYEQYF. Complete variable domain (other parts from reference TRBV7-2 and TRBJ2-7): GAGVSQSPSNKVTEKGKDVELRCDPISGHTALYWYRQSLGQGLEFLIYFQGNSAPDKSGLPSDRFSAERTGGSVSTLTIQRTQQEDSAVYLCASSLYRGQDGYEQYFGPGTRLTVT.

J is TRBJ2-1 and V is TRBV5-1, with TRBD2 identical over 12 bases. This CDR3 contains 17 residues. Germline loops: CDR1 SGHRS, CDR2 YFSETQ. After removal of 0 bases from V and 3 bases from J, the junction contained 4 bases not matched to a gene. CDR3 DNA sequence: TGCGCCAGCAGCTTGGGCGGACTAGCGGGGAACTACAATGAGCAGTTCTTC. Amino acid sequence: CASSLGGLAGNYNEQFF.

CDR3: CASRDRGSSYNEQFF. As DNA, the CDR3 is TGTGCCAGTAGGGACAGGGGGAGCTCCTACAATGAGCAGTTCTTC. The rearrangement uses TRBV19 and TRBJ2-1, with 10 bases lining up with TRBD1. V lost 6 bases to trimming and J lost 0 bases; unmatched junction nucleotides: 2. The CDR3 runs 15 residues. Germline V gives CDR1 LNHDA, CDR2 SQIVND (reference sequence).

The chain joins TRBV6-4 to TRBJ2-7; the match to TRBD2 covers 14 bases. CDR3 length: 16 residues. Germline CDR1 and CDR2: MRHNA and SNTAGT. Trimming at V came to 9 bases and at J to 4 bases, leaving 11 bases not matched to a gene. CDR3 sequence reads: CARGLAGVPGQYEQYF. The CDR3 coding sequence is TGTGCCAGGGGACTAGCGGGAGTTCCGGGCCAGTACGAGCAGTACTTC.

The V and J genes are TRBV2 and TRBJ2-3, with a tentative D call TRBD2 (6 bases). This CDR3 is 14 amino acids long. Germline V lookup: CDR1 SNHLY, CDR2 FYNNEI. V gave up 6 bases and J gave up 3 bases, with 13 bases separating them. CDR3 nucleotide sequence: TGTGCCAGCAGACGCCGGGACTTGACAGATACGCAGTATTTT. Protein sequence: CASRRRDLTDTQYF.

J is TRBJ2-3 and V is TRBV18, with D unclear. Between the trimmed V and J ends, which lost 4 bases and 0 bases, there was a span of 8 bases. The CDR3 length is 14 residues. The V gene's germline CDR1 is KGHSH and CDR2 LQKENI. CDR3 bases: TGTGCCAGCTCACTCGACGGTAGCACAGATACGCAGTATTTT. As protein: CASSLDGSTDTQYF.

The rearrangement joins TRBV6-5 to TRBJ2-7; 10 nucleotides align to TRBD1. V shed 0 bases, J shed 5 bases, and the junction held 4 bases outside the gene matches. Germline V CDR1 and CDR2: MNHEY, SVGAGI. This CDR3 comprises 15 residues. The CDR3 nucleotides are TGTGCCAGCAGTTACTCTGACAGGGGGCTGAACGAGCAGTACTTC. Translating gives CASSYSDRGLNEQYF.

CDR3 in amino acids: CASSQLGSGGANEQFF. In nucleotides, the CDR3 is TGTGCCAGCTCCCAACTCGGTAGCGGGGGGGCCAATGAGCAGTTCTTC. The chain is built from TRBV18 and TRBJ2-1; 11 bases align to TRBD2. The germline gives CDR1 KGHSH, CDR2 LQKENI. The CDR3 runs to 16 residues. With V trimmed by 6 bases and J by 6 bases, 10 bases remained unmatched.

V is TRBV18 and J is TRBJ1-2, with TRBD1 matching over 7 bases. The germline gives CDR1 KGHSH, CDR2 LQKENI. The V segment lost 3 bases and the J segment 4 bases; nucleotides outside the gene matches: 8. The CDR3 is 15 residues long. Here the CDR3 reads CASSPGTVNSYGYTF. The CDR3 DNA reads as TGTGCCAGCTCACCTGGGACAGTGAATTCCTATGGCTACACCTTC.

The chain carries TRBV7-2 and TRBJ2-2, with 12 bases matching TRBD2. The germline CDR1 and CDR2 sequences are SGHTA and FQGNSA. The CDR3 is 15 residues long. V lost 6 bases, J lost 7 bases, and 6 bases stayed unmatched. The CDR3: CASRRLAGEVGELFF. The CDR3, as DNA: TGTGCCAGCAGAAGACTAGCGGGAGAGGTCGGGGAGCTGTTTTTT.

The chain combines TRBV7-2 with TRBJ2-1; unclear D gene. Trimming took off 5 bases at V and 7 bases at J, with 9 bases between the two ends. The CDR3 sequence is 12 residues long. Germline V gene sequence: CDR1 SGHTA, CDR2 FQGNSA. CDR3 sequence reads: CASSPRWNEQFF. The CDR3 DNA reads TGTGCCAGCAGCCCAAGGTGGAATGAGCAGTTCTTC.

This clone was seen more than once but under ten times. CDR3 in DNA: TGCAGCGCCTCGGGACAGGGCGGCGAAAAACTGTTTTTT. Its protein is CSASGQGGEKLFF. The chain employs TRBV29-1 and TRBJ1-4; the match to TRBD1 covers 9 bases. The CDR3 length is 13 residues. With V trimmed by 7 bases and J by 8 bases, 8 bases remained unmatched. Germline values: CDR1 SQVTM, CDR2 ANQGSEA.

This chain links TRBV19 with TRBJ1-1; 8 bases agree with TRBD1. The length of the CDR3 is 18 residues. With 1 base clipped from V and 1 base from J, the junction kept 11 bases outside the gene matches. The germline gives CDR1 LNHDA, CDR2 SQIVND (reference sequence). CDR3 bases: TGTGCCAGTAGTATAGGTAATCGGGACAGGATTAAGAACACTGAAGCTTTCTTT. This gives the protein CASSIGNRDRIKNTEAFF.

This chain links TRBV5-8 with TRBJ1-2, with D maybe TRBD1 (5 bases). Germline loops: CDR1 SGHTS, CDR2 YDEGEE. V lost 4 bases and J 4 bases, leaving 11 bases between the germline ends. The CDR3 contains 13 residues. This chain's CDR3 is CASSPDTSYGYTF. In DNA, the CDR3 is TGTGCCAGCAGCCCGGACACCTCCTATGGCTACACCTTC.

A remark on this clone: An end of the junction differs from the germline gene, which may be a read error. This same CDR3 is encoded by further DNA sequences in the sample. The chain links TRBV2 to TRBJ1-4; D is unclear. This CDR3 comprises 16 residues. CDR1 and CDR2 (germline): SNHLY, FYNNEI. The chain's CDR3 is CASSDDSLDVDEKLFF. The CDR3 DNA is TGTGCCAGCAGTGATGATAGCCTCGACGTGGATGAAAAGCTGTTTTTT.

The CDR3 sequence is CASSLEPSGNYNEQFF. The DNA of the CDR3 is TGCGCCAGCAGCTTGGAACCTAGCGGGAACTACAATGAGCAGTTCTTC. V is TRBV5-1 and J is TRBJ2-1; 9 positions match TRBD2. This CDR3 is built from 16 residues. Per the germline V gene, CDR1 is SGHRS and CDR2 is YFSETQ. Unmatched junction bases numbered 4, after V lost 0 bases and J lost 3 bases.

V is TRBV6-5 and J is TRBJ1-2; D not resolved. V shed 8 bases and J shed 0 bases, with 16 bases lying between them. The length of the CDR3 is 15 residues. Germline V gene sequence: CDR1 MNHEY, CDR2 SVGAGI. The CDR3 DNA reads TGTGCCAGCGCAAAAGGGCGCAGCGCTAACTATGGCTACACCTTC. This codes for CASAKGRSANYGYTF.

V and J are TRBV6-1 and TRBJ2-2; D may be TRBD1 (6 bases). The CDR3 runs to 13 residues. V was shortened by 6 bases and J by 5 bases, with 10 bases between the two germline ends. CDR1 is MNHNS and CDR2 is SASEGT in the germline V gene. CDR3 in DNA: TGTGCCAGCAGCCGGACAGCTACCGGGGAGCTGTTTTTT. The encoded protein is CASSRTATGELFF.

The chain combines TRBV7-9 with TRBJ2-7, with a tentative D call TRBD1 (6 bases). V lost 2 bases, J lost 4 bases, and 9 bases lay in between. From germline, CDR1 is SEHNR and CDR2 FQNEAQ (reference sequence). The CDR3 has 13 amino acids. The CDR3 DNA is TGTGCCAGCAGCTTACTAACAGGGTACGAGCAGTACTTC. Translation gives CASSLLTGYEQYF.